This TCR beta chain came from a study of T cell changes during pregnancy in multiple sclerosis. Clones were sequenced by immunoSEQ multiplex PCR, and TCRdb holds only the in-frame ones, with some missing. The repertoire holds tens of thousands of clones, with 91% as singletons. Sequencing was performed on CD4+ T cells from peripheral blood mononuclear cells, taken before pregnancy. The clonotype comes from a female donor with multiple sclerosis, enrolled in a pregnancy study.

CDR3 sequence reads: CASSDTGADYPPGAQFF. CDR3 sequence (DNA): TGTGCCAGCAGCGATACCGGAGCGGACTACCCTCCGGGTGCGCAGTTCTTC. The genes are TRBV25-1 and TRBJ2-1; possible D gene TRBD2, 6 bases. The CDR3 is made up of 17 amino acids. Germline V gene lookup returns CDR1 MGHDK and CDR2 SYGVNS. Trimming stripped 6 bases from V and 12 bases from J, with 30 bases between.